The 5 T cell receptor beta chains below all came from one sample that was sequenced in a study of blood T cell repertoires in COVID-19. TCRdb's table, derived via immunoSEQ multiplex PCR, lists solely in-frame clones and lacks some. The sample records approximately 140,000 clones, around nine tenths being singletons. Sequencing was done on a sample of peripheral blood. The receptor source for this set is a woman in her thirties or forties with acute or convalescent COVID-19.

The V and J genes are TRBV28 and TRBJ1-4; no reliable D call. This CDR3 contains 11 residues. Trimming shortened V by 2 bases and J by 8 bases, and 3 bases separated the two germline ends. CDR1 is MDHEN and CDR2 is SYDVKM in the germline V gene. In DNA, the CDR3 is TGTGCCAGCAGTTTAAGCGAAAAACTGTTTTTT. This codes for CASSLSEKLFF.

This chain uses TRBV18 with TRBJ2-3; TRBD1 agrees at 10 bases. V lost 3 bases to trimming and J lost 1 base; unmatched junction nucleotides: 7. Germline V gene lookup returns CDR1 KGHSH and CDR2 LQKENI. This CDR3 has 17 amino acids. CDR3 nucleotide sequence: TGTGCCAGCTCACCCACTGAGACAGGGGGCGGCACAGATACGCAGTATTTT. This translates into CASSPTETGGGTDTQYF.

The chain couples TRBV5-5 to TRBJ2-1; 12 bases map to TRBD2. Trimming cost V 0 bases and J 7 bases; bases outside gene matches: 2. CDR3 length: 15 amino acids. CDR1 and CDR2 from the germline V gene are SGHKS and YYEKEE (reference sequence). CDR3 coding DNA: TGTGCCAGCAGCTTGGCCGGGACTAGCGGGAATGAGCAGTTCTTC. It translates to CASSLAGTSGNEQFF.

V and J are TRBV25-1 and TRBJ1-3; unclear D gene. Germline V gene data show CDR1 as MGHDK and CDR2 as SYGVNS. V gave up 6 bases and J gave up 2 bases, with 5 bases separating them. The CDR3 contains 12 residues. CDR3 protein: CASSGTGNTIYF. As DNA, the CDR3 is TGTGCCAGCAGCGGGACTGGAAACACCATATATTTT. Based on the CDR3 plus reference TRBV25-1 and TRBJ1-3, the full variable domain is EADIYQTPRYLVIGTGKKITLECSQTMGHDKMYWYQQDPGMELHLIHYSYGVNSTEKGDLSSESTVSRIRTEHFPLTLESARPSHTSQYLCASSGTGNTIYFGEGSWLTVV.

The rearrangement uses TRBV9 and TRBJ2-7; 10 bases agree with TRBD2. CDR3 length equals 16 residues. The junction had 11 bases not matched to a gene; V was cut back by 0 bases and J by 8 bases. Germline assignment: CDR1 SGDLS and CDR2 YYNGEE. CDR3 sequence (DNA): TGTGCCAGCAGCGTAGATAGCGGGAGGCCTCCGGGAAAGCAGTACTTC. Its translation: CASSVDSGRPPGKQYF.